What follows is one TCR beta chain and its context. This specimen comes from a study of blood T cell repertoires in COVID-19. Background on the study: T cells, B-cell-depleted T cells, or PBMCs supplied cDNA or gDNA.

Authors' methods: Counts of nucleated cells, estimated from reference gene primer amplification, were obtained. Clones were read by immunoSEQ multiplex PCR, and TCRdb kept only the in-frame ones, dropping some. V and J calls and clone size follow that table, whereas D and trimming were derived from the DNA. The repertoire has more than 250,000 clones, around nine tenths of them found once; the top ten carry about 2.7%. The receptor comes from a woman between 18 and 29 years old who had recovered from COVID-19. Sequenced input: PBMCs or T cells enriched from blood (not recorded which).

This CDR3 reads CASRQWDTEAFF. The CDR3 DNA reads as TGTGCCAGCAGACAGTGGGACACTGAAGCTTTCTTT. The chain is built from TRBV6-5 and TRBJ1-1; D is unclear. The length of the CDR3 is 12 residues. The V end was cut by 6 bases, the J end by 3 bases, with 8 bases between. CDR1 and CDR2 from the germline V gene are MNHEY and SVGAGI.